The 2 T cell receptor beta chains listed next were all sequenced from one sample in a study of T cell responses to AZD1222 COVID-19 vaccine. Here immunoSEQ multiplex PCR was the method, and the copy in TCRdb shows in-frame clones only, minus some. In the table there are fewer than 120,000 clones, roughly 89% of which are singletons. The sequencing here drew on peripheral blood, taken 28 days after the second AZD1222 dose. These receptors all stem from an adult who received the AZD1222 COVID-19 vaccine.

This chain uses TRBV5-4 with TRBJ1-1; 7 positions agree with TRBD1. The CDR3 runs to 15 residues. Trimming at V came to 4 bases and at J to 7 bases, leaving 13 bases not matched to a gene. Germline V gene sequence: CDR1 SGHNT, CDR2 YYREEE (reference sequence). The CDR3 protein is CASSPGQEWGSEAFF. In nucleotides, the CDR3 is TGTGCCAGCAGCCCTGGACAGGAGTGGGGTAGTGAAGCTTTCTTT.

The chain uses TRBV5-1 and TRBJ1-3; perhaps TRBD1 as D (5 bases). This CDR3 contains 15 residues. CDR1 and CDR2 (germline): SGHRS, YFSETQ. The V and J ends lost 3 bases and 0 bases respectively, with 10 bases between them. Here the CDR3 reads CASSSGRFSGNTIYF. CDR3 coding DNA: TGCGCCAGCAGCTCGGGACGGTTCTCTGGAAACACCATATATTTT.